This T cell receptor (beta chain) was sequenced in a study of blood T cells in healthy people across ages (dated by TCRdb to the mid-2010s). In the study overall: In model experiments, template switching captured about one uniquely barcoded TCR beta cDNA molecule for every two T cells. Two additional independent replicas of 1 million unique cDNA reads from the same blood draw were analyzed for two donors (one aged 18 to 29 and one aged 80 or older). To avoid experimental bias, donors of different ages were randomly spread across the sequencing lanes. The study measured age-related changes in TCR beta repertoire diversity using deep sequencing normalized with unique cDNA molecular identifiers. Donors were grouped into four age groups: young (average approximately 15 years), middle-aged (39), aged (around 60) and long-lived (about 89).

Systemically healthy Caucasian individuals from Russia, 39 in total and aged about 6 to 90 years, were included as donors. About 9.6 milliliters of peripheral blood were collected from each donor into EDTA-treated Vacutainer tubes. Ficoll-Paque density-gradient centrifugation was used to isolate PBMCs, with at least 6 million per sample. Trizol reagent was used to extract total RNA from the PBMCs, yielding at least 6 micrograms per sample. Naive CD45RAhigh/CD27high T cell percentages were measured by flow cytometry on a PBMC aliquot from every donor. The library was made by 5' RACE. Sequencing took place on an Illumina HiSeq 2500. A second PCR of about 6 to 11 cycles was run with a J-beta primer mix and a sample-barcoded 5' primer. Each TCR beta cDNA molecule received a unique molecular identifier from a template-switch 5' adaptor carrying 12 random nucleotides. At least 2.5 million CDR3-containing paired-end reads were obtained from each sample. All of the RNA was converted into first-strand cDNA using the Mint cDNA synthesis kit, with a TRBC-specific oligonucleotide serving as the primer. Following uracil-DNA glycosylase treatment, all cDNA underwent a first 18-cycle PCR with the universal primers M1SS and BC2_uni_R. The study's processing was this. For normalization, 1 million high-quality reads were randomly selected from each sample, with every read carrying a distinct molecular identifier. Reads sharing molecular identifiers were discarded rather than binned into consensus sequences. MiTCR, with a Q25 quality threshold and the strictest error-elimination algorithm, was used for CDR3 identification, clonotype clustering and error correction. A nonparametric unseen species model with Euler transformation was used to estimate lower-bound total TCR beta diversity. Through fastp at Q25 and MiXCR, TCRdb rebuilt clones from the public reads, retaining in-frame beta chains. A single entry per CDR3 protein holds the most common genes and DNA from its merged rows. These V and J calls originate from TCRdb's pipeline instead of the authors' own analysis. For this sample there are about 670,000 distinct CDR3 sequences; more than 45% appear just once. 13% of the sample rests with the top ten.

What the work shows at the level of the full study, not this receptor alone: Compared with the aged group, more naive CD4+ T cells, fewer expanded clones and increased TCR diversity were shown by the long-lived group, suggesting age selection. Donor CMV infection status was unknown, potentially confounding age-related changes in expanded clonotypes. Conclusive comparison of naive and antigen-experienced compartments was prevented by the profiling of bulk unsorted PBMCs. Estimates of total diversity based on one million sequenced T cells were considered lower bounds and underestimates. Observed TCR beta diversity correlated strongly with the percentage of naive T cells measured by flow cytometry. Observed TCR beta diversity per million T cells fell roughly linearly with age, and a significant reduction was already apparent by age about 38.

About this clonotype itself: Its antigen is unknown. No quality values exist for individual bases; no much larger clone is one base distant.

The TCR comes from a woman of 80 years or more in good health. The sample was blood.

For the CDR3, the sequence is CASLAPGTSGAWGEQFF. The bases read TGTGCCTCCCTGGCTCCCGGGACTAGCGGGGCCTGGGGTGAGCAGTTCTTC. The sequence is built from TRBV6-9 and TRBJ2-1; the junction holds 13 bases that match TRBD2. Here V drops 11 bases and J drops 9 bases, and the junction holds 19 bases not matched to any gene. Inclusive of the bounding cysteine and phenylalanine, the CDR3 is 17 residues long. CDR3 DNA is the only sequence kept; it has 51 bases, read in frame from the first base. The germline V gene encodes CDR1 MNHGY and CDR2 SVAAGI.